This note documents a single T cell receptor (beta chain) sequence. Original analysis: Junction-only immunoSEQ data arrived without quality scores, meaning filtering differed. Some clones are missing from TCRdb's copy, which holds only in-frame ones; the method was immunoSEQ multiplex PCR. V and J calls and clone size are copied from that table; D and trimming were computed from the DNA. The sample yields some 1.5 million clones, approximately 98% seen once. This specimen belongs to a study of shared clonotypes between healthy human individuals. Germline V CDR1 and CDR2: SGHRS, YFSETQ. V shed 0 bases, J shed 4 bases, and the junction held 8 bases outside the gene matches. The CDR3 totals 17 residues.

This TCR was sampled from a man younger than 40 in good health. The chain recombines TRBV5-1 with TRBJ2-2; 8 positions agree with TRBD2. The sample comprised naive CD4+ T cells sorted from blood. Regarding subset: CD45RA+ positively selected. In nucleotides, the CDR3 is TGCGCCAGCAGCTTGGGGTCAAGCGGGAGAAGCACCGGGGAGCTGTTTTTT. It translates to CASSLGSSGRSTGELFF.